This T cell receptor (beta chain) was obtained from a study of blood T cell repertoires in COVID-19. Study in general: Samples representing acute and convalescent COVID-19 were sourced from the United States, Italy and Spain.

Allocation to cohorts depended on clinical history reported by the participants. Sequencing used immunoSEQ multiplex PCR; TCRdb keeps in-frame clones, though not all of them. The sample consists of around 150,000 clones, roughly 84% of them appearing once. Input material: PBMCs or T cells enriched from blood (not recorded which). This TCR was recovered from a woman aged 55-75 years who had recovered from COVID-19.

The CDR3: CASSPGQVKFF. The CDR3 region has the DNA TGTGCCAGCAGCCCGGGACAGGTTAAGTTCTTC. The chain carries TRBV2 and TRBJ2-1, with 8 nucleotides matching TRBD1. The CDR3 totals 11 residues. V lost 6 bases, J lost 14 bases, and 6 bases stayed unmatched. CDR1 is SNHLY, CDR2 FYNNEI, per germline.